The 7 T cell receptor beta chains in this list originate from one sample, sequenced in a study of blood T cells in healthy people across ages. It was with a sample-barcoded 5' primer and a J-beta primer mix that a second PCR of roughly 6 to 11 cycles was run. TCRdb independently ran MiXCR on the 5' RACE reads; one entry per CDR3 protein. Here the sample spans about 1.4 million distinct CDR3 sequences, around 59% being singletons. The sequenced sample was blood. The receptors come from a man aged 18 to 30 in good health.

The V gene is TRBV4-3, the J gene TRBJ2-1; 12 bases align to TRBD2. CDR1 LGHNA and CDR2 YSLEER come from the germline V gene. The CDR3 length is 17 residues. Unmatched junction bases numbered 6, after V lost 3 bases and J lost 3 bases. In DNA, the CDR3 is TGCGCCAGCAGCCAGGGGGCTAGCGGGGGGGTCTACAATGAGCAGTTCTTC. Protein product: CASSQGASGGVYNEQFF.

This clonotype was seen a few times. The V and J genes are TRBV7-8 and TRBJ2-3; 12 nucleotides line up with TRBD1. The J segment lost 4 bases and the V segment lost 5 bases, leaving 7 bases of the junction unmatched. CDR1 and CDR2 from the germline V gene are SGHVS and FQNEAQ. The CDR3 extends over 16 amino acids. CDR3 nucleotide sequence: TGTGCCAGCAGCCCTAGGGGGACAGGGGGCCCAGATACGCAGTATTTT. As protein: CASSPRGTGGPDTQYF. The complete variable domain, with remaining parts taken from reference TRBV7-8 and TRBJ2-3, reads GAGVSQSPRYKVAKRGQDVALRCDPISGHVSLFWYQQALGQGPEFLTYFQNEAQLDKSGLPSDRFFAERPEGSVSTLKIQRTQQEDSAVYLCASSPRGTGGPDTQYFGPGTRLTVL.

The chain links TRBV27 to TRBJ1-2; D unresolved. The CDR3 spans 12 residues. With 5 bases removed from V and 8 bases from J, the gap between germline ends came to 12 bases. Per germline, CDR1 MNHEY and CDR2 SMNVEV (reference sequence). The CDR3 region has the DNA TGTGCCAGCAGTGCTAGAGGGTCCGGCTACACCTTC. Amino acids: CASSARGSGYTF.

This chain links TRBV20-1 with TRBJ2-7; 11 positions agree with TRBD2. This CDR3 is built from 15 residues. Losses at the gene ends were 4 bases for V and 6 bases for J; bases not matched to a gene: 11. CDR1 DFQATT and CDR2 SNEGSKA come from the germline V gene (reference sequence). CDR3 region: CSAIRGLAVTCEQYF. CDR3 DNA sequence: TGCAGTGCTATTAGGGGACTAGCGGTTACCTGCGAGCAGTACTTC.

This chain joins TRBV20-1 and TRBJ2-1; 8 positions match TRBD2. The germline V gene encodes CDR1 DFQATT and CDR2 SNEGSKA (reference sequence). The CDR3 has 14 residues. V was pared by 6 bases and J by 7 bases, with 11 bases of the junction left unmatched. CDR3: CSAMSGSFYNEQFF. CDR3 coding DNA: TGCAGTGCGATGAGCGGGAGTTTTTATAATGAGCAGTTCTTC.

V usage is TRBV12-3 or TRBV12-4 and J usage is TRBJ2-1, with D unclear. This CDR3 contains 12 residues. Deletions cut 3 bases from V and 9 bases from J, with 9 bases between. The CDR3 sequence is CASSFQMGEQFF. As DNA, the CDR3 is TGTGCCAGCAGTTTCCAAATGGGTGAGCAGTTCTTC.

The gene calls are TRBV5-1 and TRBJ2-1; D is unresolved. The CDR3 contains 13 residues. Trimming took 4 bases from V and 4 from J, leaving 9 bases between them. Germline loops: CDR1 SGHRS, CDR2 YFSETQ. CDR3 residues: CASSSRRYNEQFF. CDR3 DNA: TGCGCCAGCAGCAGTAGACGGTACAATGAGCAGTTCTTC.